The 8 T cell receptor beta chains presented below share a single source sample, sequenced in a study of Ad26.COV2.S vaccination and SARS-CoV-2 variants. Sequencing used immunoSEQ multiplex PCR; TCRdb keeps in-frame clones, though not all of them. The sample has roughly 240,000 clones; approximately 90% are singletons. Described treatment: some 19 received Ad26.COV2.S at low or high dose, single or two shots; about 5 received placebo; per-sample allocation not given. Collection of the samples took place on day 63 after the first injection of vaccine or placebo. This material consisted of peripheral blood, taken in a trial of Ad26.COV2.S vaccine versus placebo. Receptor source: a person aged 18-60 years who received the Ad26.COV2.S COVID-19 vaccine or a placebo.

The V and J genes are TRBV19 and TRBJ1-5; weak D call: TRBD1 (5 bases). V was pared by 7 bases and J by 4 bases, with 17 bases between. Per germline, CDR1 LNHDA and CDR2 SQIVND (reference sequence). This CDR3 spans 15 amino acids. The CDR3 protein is CASTPWGVENQPQHF. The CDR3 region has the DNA TGTGCCAGTACTCCGTGGGGGGTAGAGAATCAGCCCCAGCATTTT.

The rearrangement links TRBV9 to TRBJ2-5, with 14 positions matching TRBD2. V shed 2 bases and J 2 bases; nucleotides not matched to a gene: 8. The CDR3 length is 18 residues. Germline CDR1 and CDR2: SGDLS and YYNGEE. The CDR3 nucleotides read TGTGCCAGCAGCGTTGCGGGACTAGCGGGGGTAAAACAAGAGACCCAGTACTTC. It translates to CASSVAGLAGVKQETQYF.

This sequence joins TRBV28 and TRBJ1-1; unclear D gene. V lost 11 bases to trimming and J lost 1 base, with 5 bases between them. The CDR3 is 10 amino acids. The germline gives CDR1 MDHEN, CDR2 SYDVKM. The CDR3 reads CAVKNTEAFF. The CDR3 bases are TGTGCCGTAAAGAACACTGAAGCTTTCTTT.

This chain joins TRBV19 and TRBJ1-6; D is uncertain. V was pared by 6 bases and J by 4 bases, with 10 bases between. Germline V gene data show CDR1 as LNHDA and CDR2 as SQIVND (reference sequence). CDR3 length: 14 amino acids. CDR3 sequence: CASRPAEYNSPLHF. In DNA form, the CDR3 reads TGTGCCAGTAGACCTGCGGAGTATAATTCACCCCTCCACTTT.

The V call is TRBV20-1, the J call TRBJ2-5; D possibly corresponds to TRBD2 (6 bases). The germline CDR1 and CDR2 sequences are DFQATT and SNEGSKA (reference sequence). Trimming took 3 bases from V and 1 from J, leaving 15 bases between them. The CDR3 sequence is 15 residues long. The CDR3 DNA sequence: TGCAGTGCTAGTATTATGGGGGGAGCCCAAGAGACCCAGTACTTC. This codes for CSASIMGGAQETQYF.

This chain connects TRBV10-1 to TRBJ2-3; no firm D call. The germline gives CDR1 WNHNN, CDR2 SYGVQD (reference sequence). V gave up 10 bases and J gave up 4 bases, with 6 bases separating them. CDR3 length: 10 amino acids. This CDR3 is CAKVADTQYF. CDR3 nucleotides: TGCGCCAAGGTGGCAGATACGCAGTATTTT.

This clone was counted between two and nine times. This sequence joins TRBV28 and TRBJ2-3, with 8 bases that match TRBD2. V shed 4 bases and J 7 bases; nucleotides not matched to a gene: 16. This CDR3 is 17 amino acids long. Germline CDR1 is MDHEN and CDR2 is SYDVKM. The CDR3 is CASSSPPSGGLRNTQYF. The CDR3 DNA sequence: TGTGCCAGCAGTTCCCCCCCCAGCGGGGGCCTCCGGAATACGCAGTATTTT.

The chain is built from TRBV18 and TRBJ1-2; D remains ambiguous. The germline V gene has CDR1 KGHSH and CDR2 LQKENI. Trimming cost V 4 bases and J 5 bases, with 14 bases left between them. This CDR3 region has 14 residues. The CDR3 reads CASSHEEGEYGYTF. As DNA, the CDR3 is TGTGCCAGCTCACATGAGGAGGGAGAGTATGGCTACACCTTC.